The clone carrying this TCR beta chain came up many times. The method was immunoSEQ multiplex PCR; TCRdb's version includes in-frame clones alone and lacks a portion of them. Here the sample spans about 310,000 clones, under 90% being singletons. This sample is part of a study of blood T cell repertoires in COVID-19. The overall study: From the United States, Italy and Spain came samples of acute and convalescent COVID-19.

V lost 5 bases to trimming and J lost 4 bases; unmatched junction nucleotides: 18. Germline-derived CDR1 and CDR2 are LNHDA and SQIVND (reference sequence). The CDR3 runs 19 residues. The sequenced material came from PBMCs or T cells enriched from blood (not recorded which). The V and J genes are TRBV19 and TRBJ1-4; 8 bases are a match to TRBD1. This receptor was taken from a woman aged 25 to 45 who had recovered from COVID-19. In DNA form, the CDR3 reads TGTGCCAGTAGTTTCGCGACAGGGGCCTCCTCGACACTTAATGAAAAACTGTTTTTT. It yields the protein CASSFATGASSTLNEKLFF.